Below are 5 T cell receptor beta chains sequenced from a single sample in a study of cytomegalovirus exposure and HLA in healthy donors. PCR involved 60 Vbeta and 13 Jbeta primers. Sequencing was performed with immunoSEQ multiplex PCR; in TCRdb, only in-frame clones are kept and a portion is missing. The repertoire holds approximately 170,000 clones, with less than 85% as singletons. Sequencing was performed on PBMCs. The receptors originated from a man between 25 and 39 years old in good health and CMV-seropositive.

The genes are TRBV15 and TRBJ2-7; possible D gene TRBD2, 6 bases. The CDR3 spans 12 residues. V dropped 3 bases and J dropped 7 bases, with 10 bases sitting between them. The germline V gene encodes CDR1 LNHNV and CDR2 YYDKDF (reference sequence). CDR3 protein: CATSRGGWEQYF. For the CDR3, the DNA is TGTGCCACCAGCAGGGGAGGCTGGGAGCAGTACTTC.

This sequence joins TRBV7-3 and TRBJ2-3, with TRBD1 matching over 11 bases. The CDR3 has 16 amino acids. Trimming cost V 1 base and J 3 bases; bases outside gene matches: 3. The germline CDR1 and CDR2 sequences are SGHTA and FQGTGA. The CDR3 is CASSLIGDRGTDTQYF. CDR3 bases: TGTGCCAGCAGCTTAATCGGGGACAGGGGGACAGATACGCAGTATTTT.

V gene TRBV7-9 combines with J gene TRBJ1-5, with 8 bases matching TRBD1. Germline V gives CDR1 SEHNR, CDR2 FQNEAQ (reference sequence). V shed 5 bases, J shed 5 bases, and the junction held 5 bases outside the gene matches. The CDR3 has 14 amino acids. The CDR3 nucleotides read TGTGCCAGCAGCCGGACAGGGAACGATCAGCCCCAGCATTTT. As protein: CASSRTGNDQPQHF.

The rearrangement joins TRBV4-2 to TRBJ1-5, with TRBD1 matching 7 bases. Germline assignment: CDR1 LGHNA and CDR2 YNFKEQ. With V trimmed by 4 bases and J by 0 bases, 3 bases remained unmatched. The CDR3 sequence is 15 residues long. DNA of the CDR3: TGTGCCAGCAGCCCCTACAGGGGTAGCAATCAGCCCCAGCATTTT. Translated: CASSPYRGSNQPQHF.

The table lists this clone with a few counts. The rearrangement uses TRBV6-5 and TRBJ1-1; D possibly corresponds to TRBD1 (5 bases). V lost 6 bases and J 0 bases, leaving 11 bases between the germline ends. There are 14 residues in the CDR3. The germline V gene encodes CDR1 MNHEY and CDR2 SVGAGI. The CDR3 is CASSRTTVNTEAFF. CDR3 sequence (DNA): TGTGCCAGCAGCCGCACGACAGTGAACACTGAAGCTTTCTTT.